The subject of this entry is one T cell receptor beta chain. The antigen is undetermined. The entry originates in a study of response to subunit inactivated influenza vaccine. Study-level points and caveats: Each seasonal flu vaccination may recruit only limited new T cells, authors suggested.

This CDR3 contains 14 residues. V was shortened by 3 bases and J by 5 bases, with 13 bases between the two germline ends. Per germline, CDR1 SGDLS and CDR2 YYNGEE. One entry per CDR3 protein results from TCRdb running MiXCR on the RT-PCR reads. The data show about 580,000 distinct CDR3 sequences, 12% to 15% seen once. This clonotype originated in a man in his fifties who received an inactivated influenza vaccine. Sequencing was performed on PBMCs from blood, taken less than 13 days after vaccination. This sequence joins TRBV9 and TRBJ2-3; D possibly corresponds to TRBD2 (7 bases). CDR3 nucleotide sequence: TGTGCCAGCAGCGCCGGGGGGCTTGGAGATACGCAGTATTTT. This codes for CASSAGGLGDTQYF.